Listed below are T cell receptor beta chains from one sample, sequenced in a study of T cell repertoires in cytomegalovirus infection. Antigens for these TCRs are unknown. Each CDR3 protein gets one entry after TCRdb re-called the reads with MiXCR. In the table there are some 800,000 distinct CDR3 sequences, about 33% of which are singletons. The sample here was cultured CD8+ T cells from PBMCs, taken from culture after CMV antigen stimulation. The receptors derive from a human donor in good health (CMV status not recorded). Some clones in this sample may be carry-over from other donors' samples. The CDR3 runs from the conserved cysteine through the conserved F or W. Fields, in order: clone size, V gene, J gene, D gene, CDR3 protein, CDR3 DNA. D genes are given only for firm matches. Clone size is given for some rows only: seen once, a few or many times, or a class if the clone is expanded.

size: NA
V: TRBV27
J: TRBJ2-3
D: NA
CDR3: CASGRRDTQYF
DNA: TGTGCCAGCGGGAGGAGAGATACGCAGTATTTT

size: few
V: TRBV12-3/TRBV12-4
J: TRBJ2-7
D: NA
CDR3: CASSATEYYEQYF
DNA: TGTGCCAGCAGCGCGACGGAGTACTACGAGCAGTACTTC

size: NA
V: TRBV7-8
J: TRBJ1-5
D: NA
CDR3: CASSLAGAVRNQPQHF
DNA: TGTGCCAGCAGCTTAGCGGGCGCAGTACGCAATCAGCCCCAGCATTTT

size: few
V: TRBV7-6
J: TRBJ2-3
D: TRBD2
CDR3: CASSPEPGLAGPSTDTQYF
DNA: TGTGCCAGCAGTCCCGAGCCGGGACTAGCGGGGCCTAGCACAGATACGCAGTATTTT

size: few
V: TRBV11-2
J: TRBJ1-3
D: NA
CDR3: CASSEGISGNTIYF
DNA: TGTGCCAGCAGCGAGGGGATCTCTGGAAACACCATATATTTT

size: few
V: TRBV19
J: TRBJ1-5
D: NA
CDR3: CASSGQGAQPQHF
DNA: TGTGCCAGTAGTGGGCAGGGCGCTCAGCCCCAGCATTTT

size: NA
V: TRBV11-3
J: TRBJ2-2
D: NA
CDR3: CASSPEGRRGELFF
DNA: TGTGCCAGCAGCCCAGAGGGGCGACGCGGGGAGCTGTTTTTT

size: NA
V: TRBV11-2
J: TRBJ2-4
D: NA
CDR3: CASSPLGEQYF
DNA: TGTGCCAGCAGCCCCCTAGGGGAACAGTACTTC

size: NA
V: TRBV14
J: TRBJ1-1
D: NA
CDR3: CASSQDSGVNEAFF
DNA: TGTGCCAGCAGCCAAGATAGCGGGGTGAATGAAGCTTTCTTT

size: many
V: TRBV19
J: TRBJ2-7
D: TRBD2
CDR3: CASSPGGSYEQYF
DNA: TGTGCCAGCAGCCCCGGGGGGTCCTACGAGCAGTACTTC

size: many
V: TRBV7-8
J: TRBJ2-1
D: TRBD2
CDR3: CASSPGLAGFPYNEQFF
DNA: TGTGCCAGCAGCCCAGGACTAGCGGGGTTCCCCTACAATGAGCAGTTCTTC

size: few
V: TRBV6-1
J: TRBJ2-5
D: TRBD2
CDR3: CASTSYVSTEEGLVEETQYF
DNA: TGTGCCAGCACGTCCTATGTCAGCACTGAGGAGGGACTAGTTGAAGAGACCCAGTACTTC

size: many
V: TRBV7-2
J: TRBJ2-7
D: TRBD2
CDR3: CASSDYTSGGPYEQYF
DNA: TGTGCCAGCAGCGACTACACTAGCGGGGGACCCTACGAGCAGTACTTC

size: NA
V: TRBV7-2
J: TRBJ2-5
D: NA
CDR3: CASSSGGHTLETQYF
DNA: TGTGCCAGCAGCTCCGGAGGACATACACTAGAGACCCAGTACTTC

size: NA
V: TRBV2
J: TRBJ1-1
D: NA
CDR3: CASNPAGGSEAFF
DNA: TGTGCCAGCAATCCAGCAGGCGGGTCTGAAGCTTTCTTT

size: few
V: TRBV27
J: TRBJ1-5
D: NA
CDR3: CASRAGSQPQHF
DNA: TGTGCCAGCAGGGCGGGCAGTCAGCCCCAGCATTTT

size: few
V: TRBV7-9
J: TRBJ1-1
D: NA
CDR3: CASIDSITEAFF
DNA: TGTGCCAGCATCGACAGTATCACTGAAGCTTTCTTT

size: many
V: TRBV7-9
J: TRBJ1-5
D: NA
CDR3: CASSLGPQPQHF
DNA: TGTGCCAGCAGCTTAGGACCTCAGCCCCAGCATTTT

size: NA
V: TRBV5-6
J: TRBJ1-3
D: NA
CDR3: CASSLGNPGNTIYF
DNA: TGTGCCAGCAGCTTGGGGAACCCTGGAAACACCATATATTTT

size: few
V: TRBV7-4
J: TRBJ2-3
D: NA
CDR3: CASSPLIVRTDTQYF
DNA: TGTGCCAGCAGCCCCTTAATAGTTCGGACAGATACGCAGTATTTT

size: few
V: TRBV6-2/TRBV6-3
J: TRBJ2-3
D: NA
CDR3: CASSPRWGRDTQYF
DNA: TGTGCCAGCAGCCCCCGATGGGGGCGAGATACGCAGTATTTT

size: NA
V: TRBV4-3
J: TRBJ2-1
D: NA
CDR3: CASSQDGAETYNEQFF
DNA: TGCGCCAGCAGCCAAGATGGCGCAGAGACCTACAATGAGCAGTTCTTC

size: NA
V: TRBV7-8
J: TRBJ2-2
D: NA
CDR3: CASSLAVHGELFF
DNA: TGTGCCAGCAGCTTAGCTGTTCACGGGGAGCTGTTTTTT

size: few
V: TRBV4-1
J: TRBJ2-2
D: NA
CDR3: CASSPGRGEITGELFF
DNA: TGCGCCAGCAGCCCAGGCAGAGGGGAGATCACCGGGGAGCTGTTTTTT

size: few
V: TRBV7-9
J: TRBJ2-5
D: NA
CDR3: CASSSVSGTQYF
DNA: TGTGCCAGCAGCTCCGTATCCGGGACCCAGTACTTC

size: NA
V: TRBV7-6
J: TRBJ2-1
D: NA
CDR3: CASSLAWFESYNEQFF
DNA: TGTGCCAGCAGCTTAGCTTGGTTCGAGTCCTACAATGAGCAGTTCTTC

size: few
V: TRBV2
J: TRBJ2-7
D: TRBD1
CDR3: CASSPRGLSYEQYF
DNA: TGTGCCAGCAGTCCCAGGGGGCTTTCCTACGAGCAGTACTTC

size: NA
V: TRBV19
J: TRBJ1-5
D: NA
CDR3: CASSIDRERGSNQPQHF
DNA: TGTGCCAGTAGTATAGATCGCGAACGGGGTAGCAATCAGCCCCAGCATTTT